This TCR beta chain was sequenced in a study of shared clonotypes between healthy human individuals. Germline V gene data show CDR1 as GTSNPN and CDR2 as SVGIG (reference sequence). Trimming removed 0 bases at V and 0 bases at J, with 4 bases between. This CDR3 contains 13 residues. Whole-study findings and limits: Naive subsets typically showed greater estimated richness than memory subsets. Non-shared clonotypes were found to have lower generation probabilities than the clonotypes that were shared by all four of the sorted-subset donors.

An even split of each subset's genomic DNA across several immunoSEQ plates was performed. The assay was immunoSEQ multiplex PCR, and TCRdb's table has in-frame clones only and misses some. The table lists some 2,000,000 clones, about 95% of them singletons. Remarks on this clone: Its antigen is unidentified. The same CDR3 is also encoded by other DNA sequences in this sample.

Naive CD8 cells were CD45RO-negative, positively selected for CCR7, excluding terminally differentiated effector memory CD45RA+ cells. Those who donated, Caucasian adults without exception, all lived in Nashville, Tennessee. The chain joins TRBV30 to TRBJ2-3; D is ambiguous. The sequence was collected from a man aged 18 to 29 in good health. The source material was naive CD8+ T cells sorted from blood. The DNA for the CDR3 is TGTGCCTGGAGTGTAGCTAGCACAGATACGCAGTATTTT. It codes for CAWSVASTDTQYF.